The 22 T cell receptor beta chains listed next were all sequenced from one sample in a study of identifying expanded T cells in peripheral blood. Only in-frame clones appear in the TCRdb table, and some are missing; sequencing was by immunoSEQ multiplex PCR. The sample yields fewer than 85,000 clones, approximately 91% seen once. What was sequenced was blood. These receptors all come from a person aged 18 to 69 in good health.

The genes are TRBV4-3 and TRBJ1-2, with a weak D call TRBD1 (6 bases). The CDR3 is 16 amino acids. Trimming removed 4 bases at V and 6 bases at J, with 21 bases between. Germline-derived CDR1 and CDR2 are LGHNA and YSLEER. CDR3 DNA sequence: TGCGCCAGCAGCCCTAGGGAGGGGCAGGGGTTGAATGGCTACACCTTC. Translating it yields CASSPREGQGLNGYTF.

The chain recombines TRBV9 with TRBJ1-5, with D perhaps TRBD1 (5 bases). This CDR3 contains 15 residues. From germline, CDR1 is SGDLS and CDR2 YYNGEE. Deletions cut 0 bases from V and 6 bases from J, with 13 bases between. The CDR3 DNA is TGTGCCAGCAGCGTAGGGGGGTCGGAAGTTCAGCCCCAGCATTTT. Translation: CASSVGGSEVQPQHF.

The V call is TRBV5-1, the J call TRBJ1-1; the D gene is possibly TRBD1 (6 bases). The length of the CDR3 is 16 residues. Germline values: CDR1 SGHRS, CDR2 YFSETQ. With 3 bases removed from V and 4 bases from J, the gap between germline ends came to 19 bases. The CDR3 DNA sequence: TGCGCCAGCAGCTCCGGGACATACGTCCGAGGCACTGAAGCTTTCTTT. Protein: CASSSGTYVRGTEAFF.

This rearrangement joins TRBV5-1 to TRBJ2-1, with 9 bases fitting TRBD2. CDR1 is SGHRS, CDR2 YFSETQ, per germline. This CDR3 is built from 16 residues. V trimming: 6 bases; J trimming: 6 bases; junction bases outside the gene matches: 13. The DNA for the CDR3 is TGCGCCAGCACCCCGGGTAGCGGGAGCCCCCGCAATGAGCAGTTCTTC. This translates into CASTPGSGSPRNEQFF.

Written as DNA, the CDR3 is TGTGCCAGCAAACCCCGGGGGGGCTCCTACGAGCAGTACTTC. This gives the protein CASKPRGGSYEQYF. The chain recombines TRBV6-1 with TRBJ2-7; 8 nucleotides line up with TRBD2. V shed 7 bases, J shed 0 bases, and the junction held 5 bases outside the gene matches. The CDR3 covers 14 residues. CDR1 is MNHNS, CDR2 SASEGT, per germline.

The V and J genes are TRBV18 and TRBJ2-2, with D perhaps being TRBD1 or TRBD2 (5 bases each). Trimming pared 6 bases from V and 3 bases from J, leaving 11 bases between. The CDR3 totals 14 residues. Germline CDR1 reads KGHSH; CDR2 reads LQKENI. CDR3 sequence (DNA): TGTGCCAGCTCCCCGGGACGAGACACCGGGGAGCTGTTTTTT. It specifies CASSPGRDTGELFF.

The chain combines TRBV28 with TRBJ2-7; 8 positions match TRBD2. The CDR3 consists of 16 residues. CDR1 is MDHEN and CDR2 is SYDVKM in the germline V gene. The V and J ends lost 4 bases and 1 base, in that order; junction bases with no gene match: 9. The CDR3 region is CASSSGGAGRSYEQYF. In DNA, the CDR3 is TGTGCCAGCAGTTCGGGGGGGGCAGGGCGATCCTACGAGCAGTACTTC.

The rearrangement links TRBV2 to TRBJ1-1, with D unclear. This CDR3 is built from 13 residues. The V and J ends lost 4 bases and 0 bases respectively, with 6 bases between them. Germline-derived CDR1 and CDR2 are SNHLY and FYNNEI. CDR3 DNA sequence: TGTGCCAGCAGTGTCATGATGAACACTGAAGCTTTCTTT. It encodes CASSVMMNTEAFF.

The chain's CDR3 is CASSLLLAGGPGIYNEQFF. DNA of the CDR3: TGTGCCAGCAGTTTACTACTAGCGGGAGGGCCGGGGATCTACAATGAGCAGTTCTTC. This sequence joins TRBV27 and TRBJ2-1, with 13 positions matching TRBD2. The CDR3 spans 19 residues. The V gene end was trimmed by 2 bases and the J gene end by 3 bases; junction bases not matched to a gene: 10. Looked up from germline, CDR1 is MNHEY and CDR2 is SMNVEV (reference sequence).

This chain uses TRBV2 with TRBJ2-2, with a possible D match to TRBD2 (7 bases). The germline V gene encodes CDR1 SNHLY and CDR2 FYNNEI. V dropped 9 bases and J dropped 3 bases, with 14 bases sitting between them. This CDR3 has 14 residues. CDR3 DNA: TGTGCCAGTAAGGGGGGGCAGTACACCGGGGAGCTGTTTTTT. Its protein product is CASKGGQYTGELFF.

This clone was seen a handful of times. The V call is TRBV7-2, the J call TRBJ2-7, with D uncertain. This CDR3 region has 13 residues. Trimming removed 2 bases at V and 4 bases at J, with 9 bases between. Germline values: CDR1 SGHTA, CDR2 FQGNSA. CDR3 nucleotide sequence: TGTGCCAGCAGCTTACAGCCCCGGTACGAGCAGTACTTC. Translated, it gives CASSLQPRYEQYF.

This clone was found once. V is TRBV6-1 and J is TRBJ2-3; unclear D gene. Germline V gives CDR1 MNHNS, CDR2 SASEGT. V was cut by 9 bases and J by 2 bases, with 12 bases left in between. The CDR3 runs to 13 residues. The CDR3 loop reads CARVHKHTDTQYF. DNA for the CDR3: TGTGCCAGAGTTCATAAGCACACAGATACGCAGTATTTT.

The chain employs TRBV30 and TRBJ2-7; maybe TRBD2 (6 bases). CDR1 is GTSNPN and CDR2 is SVGIG in the germline V gene (reference sequence). V gave up 2 bases and J gave up 0 bases, with 17 bases separating them. CDR3 size: 16 residues. CDR3 nucleotide sequence: TGTGCCTGGAGTCGTACGGGACTTTTGAGCTCCTACGAGCAGTACTTC. The encoded protein is CAWSRTGLLSSYEQYF.

V is TRBV7-7 and J is TRBJ2-3, with 15 bases aligning to TRBD2. In germline, CDR1 is SSHAT, CDR2 FNYEAQ (reference sequence). J gave up 2 bases and V 4 bases, and 19 bases lay outside the gene matches. The CDR3 contains 22 residues. The CDR3 DNA follows: TGTGCCAGCAGCTCCTCCGTCCCGGGACTAGCGGGGGGCCCCATTAACACAGATACGCAGTATTTT. It specifies CASSSSVPGLAGGPINTDTQYF.

V and J are TRBV19 and TRBJ2-2; D may correspond to TRBD1 or TRBD2 (5 bases each). The CDR3 loop spans 13 amino acids. CDR1 LNHDA and CDR2 SQIVND come from the germline V gene (reference sequence). Trimming left V 6 bases short and J 8 bases short, with 13 bases between. CDR3 nucleotide sequence: TGTGCCAGTAGAGGAGAGGGGTCGGGGGAGCTGTTTTTT. It codes for CASRGEGSGELFF.

This clone was counted once. The rearrangement links TRBV7-2 to TRBJ1-2; tentatively, D is TRBD1 (5 bases). The germline CDR1 and CDR2 sequences are SGHTA and FQGNSA. The CDR3 spans 15 residues. V was clipped by 1 base and J by 7 bases, with 16 bases between them. This CDR3 is CASSLESQGKSGYTF. The CDR3 coding sequence is TGTGCCAGCAGCTTAGAAAGCCAGGGTAAATCTGGCTACACCTTC. The full variable domain, completed using reference TRBV7-2 and TRBJ1-2, is GAGVSQSPSNKVTEKGKDVELRCDPISGHTALYWYRQSLGQGLEFLIYFQGNSAPDKSGLPSDRFSAERTGGSVSTLTIQRTQQEDSAVYLCASSLESQGKSGYTFGSGTRLTVV.

On this clone: An end of the junction does not agree with germline; a read error may underlie this. J is TRBJ1-4 and V is TRBV7-7, with no clear D. Per germline, CDR1 SSHAT and CDR2 FNYEAQ (reference sequence). The CDR3 has 13 residues. Written as DNA, the CDR3 is TGTGCTAGCAGCTCCGACCGTAATGAAAAACTGTTTTTT. It specifies CASSSDRNEKLFF.

The chain joins TRBV7-2 to TRBJ2-1, with a tentative D call TRBD1 (6 bases). CDR1 and CDR2 from the germline V gene are SGHTA and FQGNSA. V lost 5 bases and J lost 14, with 16 bases in between. This CDR3 is 12 amino acids long. CDR3 sequence (DNA): TGTGCCAGCAGCACTTACACCACAGGGAAGTTCTTC. Translated, it gives CASSTYTTGKFF.

This chain joins TRBV6-5 and TRBJ1-5; a weak D match, TRBD1 (5 bases). Germline lookup yields CDR1 MNHEY and CDR2 SVGAGI. V lost 0 bases and J 0 bases, leaving 9 bases between the germline ends. The CDR3 is made up of 16 amino acids. The CDR3 sequence: CASSYSQGTSNQPQHF. CDR3 bases: TGTGCCAGCAGTTACTCCCAGGGAACTAGCAATCAGCCCCAGCATTTT.

The table lists this clone with a few counts. The V call is TRBV15, the J call TRBJ1-3; D unresolved. Germline V CDR1 and CDR2: LNHNV, YYDKDF (reference sequence). V was trimmed by 1 base and J by 2 bases, leaving 3 bases between them. This CDR3 is built from 13 residues. The CDR3 sequence: CATSRGAGNTIYF. CDR3 DNA: TGTGCCACCAGCAGAGGGGCTGGAAACACCATATATTTT. Using reference TRBV15 and TRBJ1-3 for the parts outside the CDR3, the full variable domain is DAMVIQNPRYQVTQFGKPVTLSCSQTLNHNVMYWYQQKSSQAPKLLFHYYDKDFNNEADTPDNFQSRRPNTSFCFLDIRSPGLGDTAMYLCATSRGAGNTIYFGEGSWLTVV.

The chain joins TRBV27 to TRBJ2-3, with 8 bases fitting TRBD2. The CDR3 runs 17 residues. Trimming cost V 6 bases and J 2 bases; bases outside gene matches: 13. Germline CDR1 reads MNHEY; CDR2 reads SMNVEV (reference sequence). CDR3 nucleotides: TGTGCCAGCAGACTAAAAAATAGCGGGATCTACACAGATACGCAGTATTTT. Amino acids: CASRLKNSGIYTDTQYF.

V and J are TRBV7-8 and TRBJ2-5; TRBD2 matches at 10 bases. Trimming removed 5 bases from V and 5 bases from J; junction bases left unmatched: 5. The CDR3 is made up of 14 amino acids. Germline values: CDR1 SGHVS, CDR2 FQNEAQ. The CDR3 region is CASSDSGGFETQYF. CDR3 sequence (DNA): TGTGCCAGCAGCGATAGCGGGGGGTTTGAGACCCAGTACTTC. Using reference TRBV7-8 and TRBJ2-5 for the parts outside the CDR3, the full variable domain is GAGVSQSPRYKVAKRGQDVALRCDPISGHVSLFWYQQALGQGPEFLTYFQNEAQLDKSGLPSDRFFAERPEGSVSTLKIQRTQQEDSAVYLCASSDSGGFETQYFGPGTRLLVL.